Below, 8 T cell receptor beta chains from the same sample are listed, as sequenced in a study of shared clonotypes between healthy human individuals. TCRdb's table, derived via immunoSEQ multiplex PCR, lists solely in-frame clones and lacks some. The repertoire holds about 520,000 clones, roughly 80% seen once, with about an eighth in the top ten. Sequenced sample: PBMCs. These receptors all stem from a woman in her thirties or forties in good health. Some clones in this sample may be carry-over from other donors' samples.

This sequence joins TRBV6-4 and TRBJ2-1, with 7 bases matching TRBD2. Trimming removed 2 bases from V and 12 bases from J; junction bases left unmatched: 7. This CDR3 has 13 residues. In germline, CDR1 is MRHNA, CDR2 SNTAGT. DNA for the CDR3: TGTGCCAGCAGTGACGGCGGGGGAGGTAGGCAGTTCTTC. Amino acids: CASSDGGGGRQFF.

The V call is TRBV15, the J call TRBJ2-1; the D gene is possibly TRBD1 (6 bases). Trimming took off 4 bases at V and 8 bases at J, with 12 bases between the two ends. The germline gives CDR1 LNHNV, CDR2 YYDKDF (reference sequence). CDR3 length: 13 residues. CDR3 in amino acids: CATSTLQGDEQFF. CDR3 nucleotides: TGTGCCACCAGCACCCTACAGGGAGATGAGCAGTTCTTC. Based on the CDR3 plus reference TRBV15 and TRBJ2-1, the full variable domain is DAMVIQNPRYQVTQFGKPVTLSCSQTLNHNVMYWYQQKSSQAPKLLFHYYDKDFNNEADTPDNFQSRRPNTSFCFLDIRSPGLGDTAMYLCATSTLQGDEQFFGPGTRLTVL.

Remarks on this clone: This likely traces to a read error, being one base from a far larger clone. The same CDR3 also results from other DNA sequences found in this sample. J is TRBJ1-2 and V is TRBV6-5, with D possibly being TRBD1 (5 bases). The CDR3 is 13 residues long. V was clipped by 8 bases and J by 8 bases, with 18 bases between them. CDR1 MNHEY and CDR2 SVGAGI come from the germline V gene. Here the CDR3 DNA reads TGTGCCAGCCAAAGGGGTTCTACTGACGGCTACACCTTC. It codes for CASQRGSTDGYTF.

V usage is TRBV14 and J usage is TRBJ1-2; D perhaps matches TRBD1 (6 bases). The CDR3 contains 16 residues. Deletions cut 0 bases from V and 6 bases from J, with 17 bases between. Looked up from germline, CDR1 is SGHDN and CDR2 is FVKESK. CDR3: CASSQDTGAYRNGYTF. As DNA, the CDR3 is TGTGCCAGCAGCCAAGATACGGGGGCTTACCGGAATGGCTACACCTTC. The full variable domain, rest sourced from reference TRBV14 and TRBJ1-2, is EAGVTQFPSHSVIEKGQTVTLRCDPISGHDNLYWYRRVMGKEIKFLLHFVKESKQDESGMPNNRFLAERTGGTYSTLKVQPAELEDSGVYFCASSQDTGAYRNGYTFGSGTRLTVV.

This CDR3 is CASSPSGLAGETQYF. The CDR3 nucleotides read TGTGCCAGCAGCCCATCGGGACTAGCGGGAGAGACCCAGTACTTC. This chain uses TRBV11-2 with TRBJ2-5, with 12 bases matching TRBD2. The germline CDR1 and CDR2 sequences are SGHAT and FQNNGV. V shed 5 bases and J 4 bases; nucleotides not matched to a gene: 5. The CDR3 loop spans 15 amino acids.

The V gene is TRBV19, the J gene TRBJ2-2; D gene ambiguous. Germline-derived CDR1 and CDR2 are LNHDA and SQIVND (reference sequence). Trimming shortened V by 6 bases and J by 6 bases, and 8 bases separated the two germline ends. The CDR3 is 12 amino acids. The CDR3 reads CASSQNAGELFF. CDR3 DNA sequence: TGTGCCAGTAGCCAAAATGCCGGGGAGCTGTTTTTT.

The chain employs TRBV2 and TRBJ2-3, with D possibly matching TRBD1 (5 bases). The CDR3 consists of 16 residues. Looked up from germline, CDR1 is SNHLY and CDR2 is FYNNEI. Trimming shortened V by 1 base and J by 5 bases, and 16 bases separated the two germline ends. The CDR3 region has the DNA TGTGCCAGCAGTGAAGAGGGCAGGGCTTTCAAAGATACGCAGTATTTT. Its translation is CASSEEGRAFKDTQYF.

The rearrangement uses TRBV28 and TRBJ1-2; tentative D call: TRBD1 (5 bases). This CDR3 has 17 residues. With 2 bases removed from V and 2 bases from J, the gap between germline ends came to 18 bases. Germline V gene sequence: CDR1 MDHEN, CDR2 SYDVKM. CDR3: CASSLRGGNSYNYGYTF. DNA for the CDR3: TGTGCCAGCAGTTTACGTGGGGGGAACTCGTACAACTATGGCTACACCTTC.